The 29 T cell receptor beta chains in this list originate from one sample, sequenced in a study of shared clonotypes between healthy human individuals. The table came from immunoSEQ multiplex PCR; TCRdb's copy has only in-frame clones and leaves some out. The top ten hold more than 0.12% of the sample, which has millions of clones, 90% to 95% seen once. The sequenced material came from naive CD4+ T cells sorted from blood. Stated subset: CD45RA+ positively selected. The source is a man between 18 and 35 years old in good health.

CDR3 in DNA: TGTGCCAGTAGCCGAGGGCGGGGGGCGTCAGGTAGCGAGAGCTCCTACGAGCAGTACTTC. Translation gives CASSRGRGASGSESSYEQYF. This chain joins TRBV19 and TRBJ2-7; TRBD2 matches at 8 bases. The CDR3 sequence is 20 residues long. Germline loops: CDR1 LNHDA, CDR2 SQIVND (reference sequence). After removal of 6 bases from V and 0 bases from J, the junction contained 22 bases not matched to a gene.

This clone was detected only once. The CDR3 DNA is TGTGCCAGCAGCTTTGAGGGACAGCTAAGAGCGTACTTC. Residues: CASSFEGQLRAYF. The chain recombines TRBV5-8 with TRBJ2-7; TRBD1 aligns across 7 bases. V dropped 2 bases and J dropped 12; count of bases not matched to a gene: 11. Germline V gene sequence: CDR1 SGHTS, CDR2 YDEGEE. The CDR3 extends over 13 amino acids.

J is TRBJ2-2 and V is TRBV28; TRBD2 matches at 13 bases. The CDR3 has 15 residues. V was pared by 2 bases and J by 6 bases, with 0 bases of the junction left unmatched. Germline-derived CDR1 and CDR2 are MDHEN and SYDVKM. This CDR3 is CASSLTSGGAGELFF. The CDR3 nucleotides are TGTGCCAGCAGTTTAACTAGCGGGGGGGCCGGGGAGCTGTTTTTT.

The chain uses TRBV12-5 and TRBJ1-5, with D tentatively TRBD1 (5 bases). The germline CDR1 and CDR2 sequences are LGHNT and FRNRAP. This CDR3 comprises 13 residues. The V end lost 4 bases, the J end lost 4 bases, and 8 bases lay between the germline ends. This CDR3 reads CASGYGGNQPQHF. The CDR3 DNA follows: TGTGCTAGTGGTTATGGGGGTAATCAGCCCCAGCATTTT. Full variable domain (outside the CDR3, taken from reference TRBV12-5 and TRBJ1-5): DARVTQTPRHKVTEMGQEVTMRCQPILGHNTVFWYRQTMMQGLELLAYFRNRAPLDDSGMPKDRFSAEMPDATLATLKIQPSEPRDSAVYFCASGYGGNQPQHFGDGTRLSIL.

This clone was detected only once. The genes are TRBV5-4 and TRBJ2-1; 8 positions agree with TRBD1. In germline, CDR1 is SGHNT, CDR2 YYREEE (reference sequence). The CDR3 covers 14 residues. Germline trimming cut 2 bases from V and 6 bases from J; bases unmatched to any gene: 4. CDR3 protein: CASSFGTGFNEQFF. The CDR3 bases are TGTGCCAGCAGCTTTGGGACAGGTTTCAATGAGCAGTTCTTC. The full variable domain, rest sourced from reference TRBV5-4 and TRBJ2-1, is ETGVTQSPTHLIKTRGQQVTLRCSSQSGHNTVSWYQQALGQGPQFIFQYYREEENGRGNFPPRFSGLQFPNYSSELNVNALELDDSALYLCASSFGTGFNEQFFGPGTRLTVL.

The genes are TRBV10-2 and TRBJ2-7; D tentatively reads TRBD1 or TRBD2 (7 bases each). The CDR3 runs 13 residues. With 7 bases removed from V and 5 bases from J, the gap between germline ends came to 15 bases. Per the germline V gene, CDR1 is WSHSY and CDR2 is SAAADI. Here the CDR3 DNA reads TGCGCCAGCACGAGGGAGGGGGCCCACGAGCAGTACTTC. As protein: CASTREGAHEQYF.

This clone was seen a single time. The V call is TRBV6-6, the J call TRBJ2-7; the D gene could be TRBD1 or TRBD2 (5 bases each). The germline gives CDR1 MNHNY, CDR2 SVGAGI (reference sequence). V gave up 6 bases and J gave up 1 base, with 16 bases separating them. CDR3 length equals 15 residues. The CDR3 spells CASRLDSSGSYEQYF. The CDR3 DNA reads as TGTGCCAGCAGGCTAGACAGTTCGGGGTCCTACGAGCAGTACTTC.

The chain carries TRBV19 and TRBJ1-5, with 12 bases fitting TRBD1. This CDR3 contains 17 residues. V lost 4 bases to trimming and J lost 1 base; unmatched junction nucleotides: 5. CDR1 is LNHDA, CDR2 SQIVND, per germline (reference sequence). CDR3 amino acids: CASSTTGTGGSNQPQHF. CDR3 DNA sequence: TGTGCCAGTAGTACAACGGGGACAGGGGGCAGCAATCAGCCCCAGCATTTT.

The V and J genes are TRBV11-2 and TRBJ1-6; tentative D call: TRBD1 (6 bases). V lost 2 bases, J lost 6 bases, and 17 bases lay in between. This CDR3 has 17 amino acids. Germline-derived CDR1 and CDR2 are SGHAT and FQNNGV. The CDR3 DNA reads as TGTGCCAGCAGCTTATACAGGGCACGAGGGACTAATTCACCCCTCCACTTT. Residues: CASSLYRARGTNSPLHF.

This clone was counted a few times. The chain has TRBV30 and TRBJ1-1; 12 bases match TRBD1. V was pared by 6 bases and J by 3 bases, with 11 bases of the junction left unmatched. Germline V gene data show CDR1 as GTSNPN and CDR2 as SVGIG (reference sequence). The CDR3 extends over 16 amino acids. CDR3 amino acids: CACLFPGQGADTEAFF. CDR3 nucleotides: TGTGCCTGCCTTTTTCCGGGACAGGGGGCAGACACTGAAGCTTTCTTT.

The genes are TRBV10-3 and TRBJ2-5; D not resolved. The CDR3 spans 11 residues. V was cut by 3 bases and J by 6 bases, with 5 bases left in between. The germline V gene has CDR1 ENHRY and CDR2 SYGVKD. CDR3 sequence: CAISDMQTQYF. The CDR3 region has the DNA TGTGCCATCAGTGATATGCAGACCCAGTACTTC.

This sequence joins TRBV6-1 and TRBJ2-6; D is unresolved. Looked up from germline, CDR1 is MNHNS and CDR2 is SASEGT. CDR3 length: 15 amino acids. Trimming stripped 6 bases from V and 5 bases from J, with 14 bases between. The CDR3 DNA is TGTGCCAGCAGGGATCCAAGGAGCTGGGCCAACGTCCTGACTTTC. Translating it yields CASRDPRSWANVLTF.

The chain combines TRBV6-1 with TRBJ2-7; 8 bases agree with TRBD2. CDR1 is MNHNS, CDR2 SASEGT, per germline. The CDR3 covers 13 residues. Trimming took 8 bases from V and 2 from J; bases not matched to a gene: 5. In nucleotides, the CDR3 is TGTGCCAGCCGGGGGGGGATTCCCTACGAGCAGTACTTC. This translates into CASRGGIPYEQYF.

This chain's CDR3 is CASSAGTGIEKLFF. The CDR3 bases are TGTGCCAGCAGTGCCGGGACAGGGATCGAAAAACTGTTTTTT. The gene calls are TRBV6-6 and TRBJ1-4, with 9 bases that match TRBD1. There are 14 residues in the CDR3. Trimming removed 5 bases from V and 8 bases from J; junction bases left unmatched: 6. The V gene's germline CDR1 is MNHNY and CDR2 SVGAGI (reference sequence).

This clone was recorded a few times. The CDR3: CASSALLTGQGRFF. The CDR3 bases are TGTGCCAGCAGTGCTCTCTTGACTGGACAGGGGAGGTTCTTC. The chain couples TRBV27 to TRBJ2-1; 9 nucleotides agree with TRBD1. The V segment lost 5 bases and the J segment 15 bases; nucleotides outside the gene matches: 14. The CDR3 contains 14 residues. Per the germline V gene, CDR1 is MNHEY and CDR2 is SMNVEV (reference sequence).

The chain employs TRBV6-5 and TRBJ1-6; 9 bases are a match to TRBD1. Germline-derived CDR1 and CDR2 are MNHEY and SVGAGI. Germline trimming cut 9 bases from V and 8 bases from J; bases unmatched to any gene: 5. This CDR3 spans 13 amino acids. The CDR3 DNA sequence: TGTGCCAGTTACAGGGGGCAAGATTCACCCCTCCACTTT. It yields the protein CASYRGQDSPLHF.

The V gene is TRBV7-9, the J gene TRBJ2-1, with D unclear. Deletions cut 6 bases from V and 4 bases from J, with 4 bases between. Germline V gene sequence: CDR1 SEHNR, CDR2 FQNEAQ (reference sequence). This CDR3 is built from 11 residues. The DNA of the CDR3 is TGTGCCAGCAGGCGGTACAATGAGCAGTTCTTC. Translating it yields CASRRYNEQFF.

The rearrangement links TRBV6-5 to TRBJ1-4, with TRBD1 matching over 7 bases. In germline, CDR1 is MNHEY, CDR2 SVGAGI. Unmatched junction bases numbered 6, after V lost 6 bases and J lost 2 bases. The length of the CDR3 is 15 residues. CDR3 sequence: CASRSQQGTNEKLFF. The CDR3 DNA is TGTGCCAGCAGGTCCCAACAGGGGACTAATGAAAAACTGTTTTTT.

The V gene is TRBV5-1, the J gene TRBJ2-1; 9 positions agree with TRBD2. This CDR3 has 16 residues. J gave up 4 bases and V 4 bases, and 9 bases lay outside the gene matches. Germline V gene lookup returns CDR1 SGHRS and CDR2 YFSETQ. CDR3 protein: CASSPPGREGYNEQFF. In nucleotides, the CDR3 is TGCGCCAGCAGCCCTCCGGGGCGGGAGGGGTACAATGAGCAGTTCTTC.

The rearrangement joins TRBV19 to TRBJ2-5; 7 nucleotides align to TRBD2. The CDR3 sequence is 13 residues long. The J segment lost 10 bases and the V segment lost 5 bases, leaving 10 bases of the junction unmatched. Germline V gives CDR1 LNHDA, CDR2 SQIVND (reference sequence). The CDR3 nucleotides read TGTGCCAGTAGTGCCGGGACTACGGGCGGCCAGTACTTC. Residues: CASSAGTTGGQYF.

The chain has TRBV30 and TRBJ2-1; 8 nucleotides agree with TRBD2. The CDR3 length is 15 residues. The V gene end was trimmed by 3 bases and the J gene end by 9 bases; junction bases not matched to a gene: 13. Looked up from germline, CDR1 is GTSNPN and CDR2 is SVGIG (reference sequence). CDR3 nucleotides: TGTGCCTGGAGGGAGGCCGGGAGGGCGTCCTCTGAGCAGTTCTTC. It is translated as CAWREAGRASSEQFF.

The chain has TRBV7-6 and TRBJ2-2; 7 bases fit TRBD1. Germline assignment: CDR1 SGHVS and CDR2 FNYEAQ. V lost 3 bases to trimming and J lost 0 bases; unmatched junction nucleotides: 10. This CDR3 is 18 amino acids long. The CDR3 nucleotides are TGTGCCAGCAGCTTGAGGGGGCCTCATGTTGCGAACACCGGGGAGCTGTTTTTT. It specifies CASSLRGPHVANTGELFF.

V usage is TRBV11-2 and J usage is TRBJ2-3, with D possibly matching TRBD1 (5 bases). The V and J ends lost 1 base and 3 bases respectively, with 20 bases between them. This CDR3 has 18 residues. In germline, CDR1 is SGHAT, CDR2 FQNNGV. The CDR3 coding sequence is TGTGCCAGCAGCTTAGGTCTTAAAGCACTGGGGCGGACAGATACGCAGTATTTT. This codes for CASSLGLKALGRTDTQYF.

Comment on this clone: The same CDR3 also results from other DNA sequences found in this sample. The chain combines TRBV6-5 with TRBJ2-5, with a weak D call TRBD1 (6 bases). The CDR3 has 14 residues. The ends were cut back, 2 bases at V and 5 bases at J, with 12 bases in the middle. CDR1 is MNHEY, CDR2 SVGAGI, per germline. The CDR3 reads CASSYGQGWETQYF. CDR3 nucleotides: TGTGCCAGCAGTTACGGGCAGGGGTGGGAGACCCAGTACTTC.

The rearrangement links TRBV7-9 to TRBJ2-3; TRBD2 is a possible D gene (5 bases). V lost 1 base to trimming and J lost 3 bases, with 11 bases between them. There are 15 residues in the CDR3. From germline, CDR1 is SEHNR and CDR2 FQNEAQ (reference sequence). For the CDR3, the DNA is TGTGCCAGCAGCTTAGACGTGGGAGTTACAGATACGCAGTATTTT. This encodes CASSLDVGVTDTQYF.

V and J are TRBV5-4 and TRBJ1-1, with D tentatively TRBD1 (6 bases). Germline CDR1 SGHNT, CDR2 YYREEE (reference sequence). V was cut by 0 bases and J by 1 base, with 10 bases left in between. The CDR3 totals 15 residues. The CDR3 region is CASSLDRAPNTEAFF. CDR3 bases: TGTGCCAGCAGCTTGGACAGGGCACCGAACACTGAAGCTTTCTTT.

V and J are TRBV10-1 and TRBJ2-2, with D possibly being TRBD1 (6 bases). The CDR3 sequence is 13 residues long. In germline, CDR1 is WNHNN, CDR2 SYGVQD (reference sequence). V lost 3 bases, J lost 6 bases, and 8 bases lay in between. The CDR3 protein is CASSEEGAGELFF. For the CDR3, the DNA is TGCGCCAGCAGTGAAGAGGGGGCCGGGGAGCTGTTTTTT.

This clone is a singleton in its sample. This chain uses TRBV6-5 with TRBJ1-4; 8 bases are shared with TRBD1. Trimming removed 2 bases from V and 10 bases from J; junction bases left unmatched: 9. Per the germline V gene, CDR1 is MNHEY and CDR2 is SVGAGI. This CDR3 has 15 residues. CDR3 bases: TGTGCCAGCAGTTACACTCAGGGGGCGCGCGGAAAACTGTTTTTT. This gives the protein CASSYTQGARGKLFF.

In its sample, this clone was seen once. V is TRBV10-3 and J is TRBJ2-3; 14 positions match TRBD2. The ends lost 4 bases at V and 5 bases at J; junction bases unmatched: 5. This CDR3 contains 16 residues. Germline loops: CDR1 ENHRY, CDR2 SYGVKD. CDR3 region: CAISATSGGARDTQYF. CDR3 DNA: TGTGCCATCAGTGCGACTAGCGGGGGGGCGCGAGATACGCAGTATTTT.